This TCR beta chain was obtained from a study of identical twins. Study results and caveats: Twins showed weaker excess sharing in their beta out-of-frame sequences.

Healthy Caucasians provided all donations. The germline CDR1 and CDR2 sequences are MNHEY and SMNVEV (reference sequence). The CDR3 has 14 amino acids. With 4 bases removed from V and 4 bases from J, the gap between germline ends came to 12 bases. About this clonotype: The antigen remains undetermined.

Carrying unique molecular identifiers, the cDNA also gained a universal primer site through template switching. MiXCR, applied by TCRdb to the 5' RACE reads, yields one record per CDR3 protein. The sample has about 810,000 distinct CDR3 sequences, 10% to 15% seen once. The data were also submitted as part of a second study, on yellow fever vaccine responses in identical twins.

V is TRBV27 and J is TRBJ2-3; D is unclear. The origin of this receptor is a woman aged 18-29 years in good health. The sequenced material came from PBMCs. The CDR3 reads CASSSYPSADTQYF. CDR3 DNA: TGTGCCAGCAGTTCGTATCCCAGCGCAGATACGCAGTATTTT.